These 11 T cell receptor beta chains came from one sample sequenced in a study of T-cell reconstitution after alpha-beta-depleted transplantation in children. Unique molecular identifiers were incorporated into the prepared TCRbeta library. One entry per CDR3 protein, called by TCRdb with MiXCR from the PCR reads. The table lists hundreds of thousands of distinct CDR3 sequences, approximately 15% of them singletons. The sequencing here drew on PBMCs from the stem cell graft donor, taken from the stem cell graft. The receptors derive from a human donor who donated a stem cell graft to a child with acute myeloid leukemia.

This clonotype was picked up a small number of times. The rearrangement links TRBV4-3 to TRBJ2-1; 11 nucleotides align to TRBD2. V dropped 2 bases and J dropped 3; count of bases not matched to a gene: 9. The CDR3 has 18 residues. Germline-derived CDR1 and CDR2 are LGHNA and YSLEER. The CDR3 reads CASSQIFRTSGRYNEQFF. CDR3 coding DNA: TGCGCCAGCAGCCAAATTTTTAGGACTAGCGGGCGCTACAATGAGCAGTTCTTC.

This sequence joins TRBV27 and TRBJ2-7, with 9 bases that match TRBD1. The CDR3 loop spans 15 amino acids. Losses at the gene ends were 2 bases for V and 7 bases for J; bases not matched to a gene: 9. CDR1 is MNHEY and CDR2 is SMNVEV in the germline V gene (reference sequence). The CDR3 reads CASSLKQGALWEQYF. In DNA form, the CDR3 reads TGTGCCAGCAGTTTAAAACAGGGGGCCTTATGGGAGCAGTACTTC.

This chain links TRBV5-1 with TRBJ2-1; D uncertain. Trimming pared 4 bases from V and 6 bases from J, leaving 11 bases between. The germline V gene has CDR1 SGHRS and CDR2 YFSETQ. The length of the CDR3 is 13 residues. The chain's CDR3 is CASSPTPPNEQFF. For the CDR3, the DNA is TGCGCCAGCAGCCCTACCCCCCCCAATGAGCAGTTCTTC.

The rearrangement links TRBV20-1 to TRBJ2-7, with 9 bases that match TRBD1. This CDR3 spans 13 amino acids. The J segment lost 2 bases and the V segment lost 6 bases, leaving 5 bases of the junction unmatched. Per germline, CDR1 DFQATT and CDR2 SNEGSKA (reference sequence). The CDR3 DNA follows: TGCAGTGCCCGGGACAGGGACCCCTACGAGCAGTACTTC. It encodes CSARDRDPYEQYF.

This clonotype appeared many times. J is TRBJ1-2 and V is TRBV12-3 or TRBV12-4; 7 positions match TRBD1. The CDR3 loop spans 14 amino acids. V lost 2 bases and J lost 0; bases outside the gene matches: 0. The CDR3 DNA is TGTGCCAGCAGTTTAACAGGGGCTAACTATGGCTACACCTTC. Amino acids: CASSLTGANYGYTF.

DNA of the CDR3: TGCAGTGCTTCCCCCAAACAGGGGTACGGGGACAATGAGCAGTTCTTC. Its translation is CSASPKQGYGDNEQFF. The V call is TRBV20-1, the J call TRBJ2-1, with 7 bases that match TRBD1. V lost 5 bases to trimming and J lost 5 bases; unmatched junction nucleotides: 15. Germline CDR1 is DFQATT and CDR2 is SNEGSKA (reference sequence). CDR3 length: 16 residues.

The chain combines TRBV20-1 with TRBJ1-4; D call uncertain. The CDR3 is made up of 14 amino acids. The germline gives CDR1 DFQATT, CDR2 SNEGSKA (reference sequence). V lost 3 bases, J lost 8 bases, and 16 bases lay in between. The CDR3 is CSASEKNRGEKLFF. The CDR3 nucleotides read TGCAGTGCTAGTGAAAAAAACCGAGGAGAAAAACTGTTTTTT.

This clonotype was detected a few times. V usage is TRBV12-3 or TRBV12-4 and J usage is TRBJ2-7, with a possible D match to TRBD1 (5 bases). The CDR3 runs to 14 residues. V lost 6 bases to trimming and J lost 3 bases, with 15 bases between them. CDR3: CASSQGFKGYEQYF. In DNA, the CDR3 is TGTGCCAGCAGCCAGGGTTTTAAGGGCTACGAGCAGTACTTC.

This clonotype was detected ten times or more. The CDR3 reads CSVELDYEQYF. In DNA form, the CDR3 reads TGCAGCGTTGAATTGGATTACGAGCAGTACTTC. The gene calls are TRBV29-1 and TRBJ2-7; D not resolved. The V end was cut by 2 bases, the J end by 4 bases, with 6 bases between. The CDR3 contains 11 residues. CDR1 is SQVTM, CDR2 ANQGSEA, per germline.

This clonotype was recorded at least ten times. The genes are TRBV29-1 and TRBJ1-1, with D hard to call. The germline V gene encodes CDR1 SQVTM and CDR2 ANQGSEA. The CDR3 runs to 14 residues. V lost 0 bases and J lost 0, with 8 bases in between. DNA for the CDR3: TGCAGCGTTGAAGATGATAGCGTGAACACTGAAGCTTTCTTT. Translation gives CSVEDDSVNTEAFF.

The chain recombines TRBV7-9 with TRBJ2-2; D may match TRBD1 or TRBD2 (5 bases each). With 1 base removed from V and 6 bases from J, the gap between germline ends came to 9 bases. From germline, CDR1 is SEHNR and CDR2 FQNEAQ (reference sequence). This CDR3 comprises 14 residues. The CDR3 DNA reads as TGTGCCAGCAGCTTAGAGGGGAGAGCCGGGGAGCTGTTTTTT. Amino acids: CASSLEGRAGELFF. The full variable domain, in which reference TRBV7-9 and TRBJ2-2 provide the parts outside the CDR3, is DTGVSQNPRHKITKRGQNVTFRCDPISEHNRLYWYRQTLGQGPEFLTYFQNEAQLEKSRLLSDRFSAERPKGSFSTLEIQRTEQGDSAMYLCASSLEGRAGELFFGEGSRLTVL.